This is a list of T cell receptor beta chains from one sample in a study of blood T cells in healthy people across ages. MiXCR, run by TCRdb on the 5' RACE reads, gives a single entry per CDR3 protein. The sample yields approximately 1.5 million distinct CDR3 sequences, approximately 32% seen once. Sequencing was done on a sample of blood. These receptor sequences come from a woman aged 25 to 39 in good health. The CDR3 runs from the conserved cysteine through the conserved F or W. The D gene is left open where the match is weak. Part of the rows lack a size; the others show once, few, many or a class for expanded clones.

d_call	v_call	clone_size	j_call	cdr3_aa	cdr3_nt
NA	TRBV7-9	few	TRBJ1-1	CASSLGHLNTEAFF	TGTGCCAGCAGCTTAGGACACTTGAACACTGAAGCTTTCTTT
NA	TRBV5-1	NA	TRBJ2-5	CASSWETVSETQYF	TGCGCCAGCAGCTGGGAAACGGTGTCAGAGACCCAGTACTTC
NA	TRBV27	NA	TRBJ1-2	CASSLQGPRRGVYGYTF	TGTGCCAGCAGTTTACAGGGGCCCCGGCGGGGTGTCTATGGCTACACCTTC
TRBD2	TRBV3-1	few	TRBJ2-3	CASSHLAGSPDTQYF	TGTGCCAGCAGCCATCTAGCGGGATCTCCAGATACGCAGTATTTT
NA	TRBV7-3	few	TRBJ2-3	CASSLTRLSTDTQYF	TGTGCCAGCAGCTTAACCAGGCTTAGCACAGATACGCAGTATTTT
NA	TRBV11-2	NA	TRBJ1-5	CASSTTGLSNQPQHF	TGTGCCAGCAGCACGACAGGCCTAAGCAATCAGCCCCAGCATTTT
NA	TRBV12-1	once	TRBJ2-3	CASSFRLVPADTQYF	TGTGCCAGCAGCTTCAGACTAGTCCCAGCAGATACGCAGTATTTT
TRBD2	TRBV7-9	NA	TRBJ2-5	CASSGGGSRETQYF	TGTGCCAGCAGCGGGGGGGGGTCGCGAGAGACCCAGTACTTC
TRBD2	TRBV28	few	TRBJ2-7	CASSVTSGSIYYEQYF	TGTGCCAGCAGTGTCACTAGCGGGAGTATTTATTACGAGCAGTACTTC
NA	TRBV12-3/TRBV12-4	many	TRBJ2-5	CASSLQGTLAQYF	TGTGCCAGCAGTTTACAGGGGACCCTAGCCCAGTACTTC
TRBD2	TRBV6-6	NA	TRBJ2-5	CASSPTTSGGFKETQYF	TGTGCCAGCAGTCCAACGACTAGCGGGGGGTTTAAGGAGACCCAGTACTTC
TRBD1	TRBV7-3	NA	TRBJ1-1	CASSKTGGVTEAFF	TGTGCCAGCAGTAAAACAGGGGGCGTCACTGAAGCTTTCTTT
NA	TRBV3-1	few	TRBJ2-1	CASSQELVVSLSYNEQFF	TGTGCCAGCAGCCAAGAGTTGGTGGTCAGTCTATCCTACAATGAGCAGTTCTTC
NA	TRBV4-2	few	TRBJ2-1	CASSVAAGQYNEQFF	TGTGCCAGCAGCGTAGCGGCAGGCCAGTACAATGAGCAGTTCTTC
TRBD2	TRBV3-1	few	TRBJ2-7	CASSQYGLAGASYEQYF	TGTGCCAGCAGCCAATACGGACTAGCGGGAGCGTCCTACGAGCAGTACTTC
TRBD2	TRBV5-4	NA	TRBJ2-7	CASSLTSGRTILSYEQYF	TGTGCCAGCAGCTTGACTAGCGGGAGGACTATTTTGTCTTACGAGCAGTACTTC
NA	TRBV10-2	few	TRBJ1-6	CASSDDWGARSPLHF	TGCGCCAGCAGTGATGATTGGGGCGCAAGGTCACCCCTCCACTTT
TRBD2	TRBV29-1	many	TRBJ2-5	CSVGAGFQETQYF	TGCAGCGTTGGAGCGGGGTTCCAAGAGACCCAGTACTTC
NA	TRBV6-2/TRBV6-3	few	TRBJ1-2	CASSVQGGEDYGYTF	TGTGCCAGCAGTGTCCAAGGGGGAGAGGACTATGGCTACACCTTC
NA	TRBV2	few	TRBJ2-5	CASRVVRETQYF	TGTGCCAGCAGGGTGGTCAGAGAGACCCAGTACTTC
NA	TRBV7-9	few	TRBJ1-1	CASSFSPTTNTEAFF	TGTGCCAGCAGCTTTAGCCCCACAACGAACACTGAAGCTTTCTTT
NA	TRBV7-9	NA	TRBJ1-2	CASSHRSGLGYTF	TGTGCCAGCAGCCATAGGAGCGGTTTAGGCTACACCTTC
TRBD1	TRBV6-1	NA	TRBJ2-3	CASSESGTGGTQYF	TGTGCCAGCAGTGAATCGGGGACAGGGGGTACGCAGTATTTT
NA	TRBV24-1	few	TRBJ2-2	CATSDFRDPDSPGELFF	TGTGCCACCAGTGATTTTCGGGACCCGGACTCTCCCGGGGAGCTGTTTTTT
NA	TRBV3-1	few	TRBJ1-2	CASSPRNSRYGYTF	TGTGCCAGCAGCCCGAGAAACAGCCGCTATGGCTACACCTTC
TRBD1	TRBV6-6	NA	TRBJ1-5	CASSQGQPNSNQPQHF	TGTGCCAGCAGCCAGGGACAGCCCAATAGCAATCAGCCCCAGCATTTT
NA	TRBV4-1	NA	TRBJ2-1	CASSQDPQGGMLNDERFF	TGCGCCAGCAGCCAAGACCCACAGGGGGGGATGCTTAATGATGAGCGGTTCTTC
NA	TRBV2	few	TRBJ2-7	CASKGHSTYEQYF	TGTGCCAGCAAGGGACACTCGACCTACGAGCAGTACTTC
TRBD2	TRBV3-1	NA	TRBJ2-1	CASSEERGGIYNEQVF	TGTGCCAGCAGCGAAGAGCGGGGGGGAATTTACAATGAGCAGGTCTTC
NA	TRBV14	NA	TRBJ2-5	CASSQETSWETQYF	TGTGCCAGCAGCCAAGAGACTAGTTGGGAGACCCAGTACTTC
NA	TRBV7-9	few	TRBJ2-7	CASSPIANSYEQYF	TGTGCCAGCAGCCCCATAGCGAACTCCTACGAGCAGTACTTC
NA	TRBV20-1	once	TRBJ2-5	CSARRATKGHETQYF	TGCAGTGCCAGACGGGCCACCAAGGGGCACGAGACCCAGTACTTC
NA	TRBV4-1	few	TRBJ1-1	CASSQIRDFHTEAFF	TGCGCCAGCAGCCAAATCCGGGATTTCCACACTGAAGCTTTCTTT
NA	TRBV7-3	few	TRBJ2-1	CASSRFGETYNEQFF	TGTGCCAGCAGTCGATTCGGGGAGACCTACAATGAGCAGTTCTTC
TRBD1	TRBV12-3/TRBV12-4	few	TRBJ2-1	CASSLSGQGGNEQFF	TGTGCCAGCAGTTTAAGCGGACAGGGCGGCAATGAGCAGTTCTTC
NA	TRBV28	NA	TRBJ2-5	CASSCLRNRETQYF	TGTGCCAGCAGTTGTTTGCGGAACCGGGAGACCCAGTACTTC
NA	TRBV5-1	NA	TRBJ1-4	CASSLVGRDNEKLFF	TGCGCCAGCAGCTTGGTGGGCAGGGATAATGAAAAACTGTTTTTT
NA	TRBV5-1	NA	TRBJ2-2	CASSWQGAGNTGELFF	TGCGCCAGCAGCTGGCAAGGGGCCGGAAACACCGGGGAGCTGTTTTTT
TRBD2	TRBV6-2/TRBV6-3	few	TRBJ2-1	CASSSSGGAGGNEQFF	TGTGCCAGCAGTTCTAGCGGGGGGGCCGGAGGAAATGAGCAGTTCTTC
NA	TRBV29-1	NA	TRBJ1-1	CSVVRGFGTEAFF	TGCAGCGTTGTTCGGGGCTTCGGCACTGAAGCTTTCTTT
NA	TRBV5-1	few	TRBJ1-1	CASSSLTGLMNTEAFF	TGCGCCAGCAGCTCCTTGACAGGCCTCATGAACACTGAAGCTTTCTTT
NA	TRBV27	NA	TRBJ1-1	CASSFASRMRAFF	TGTGCCAGCAGTTTCGCCTCCAGGATGAGAGCTTTCTTT
NA	TRBV20-1	NA	TRBJ2-5	CSARDPSSGPNNEQYF	TGCAGTGCTAGAGACCCCTCGAGCGGGCCAAACAATGAGCAGTACTTC
TRBD1	TRBV12-3/TRBV12-4	few	TRBJ2-1	CASIQDRQSYNEQFF	TGTGCCAGCATCCAGGACAGGCAGTCCTACAATGAGCAGTTCTTC
NA	TRBV27	NA	TRBJ2-1	CAGSSLKTESYNEQFF	TGTGCCGGCAGTTCCCTAAAAACGGAATCGTACAATGAGCAGTTCTTC
NA	TRBV12-3/TRBV12-4	NA	TRBJ1-1	CASSQGRAYTEAFF	TGTGCCAGCAGTCAAGGACGGGCCTACACTGAAGCTTTCTTT
TRBD1	TRBV11-2	few	TRBJ2-7	CASSLVGEGTARSYEQYF	TGTGCCAGCAGCTTAGTCGGTGAGGGGACAGCAAGATCCTACGAGCAGTACTTC
TRBD2	TRBV7-3	few	TRBJ2-7	CASSQGTSGIDEQYF	TGTGCCAGCAGCCAGGGGACTAGCGGGATCGACGAGCAGTACTTC
TRBD1	TRBV6-6	NA	TRBJ1-1	CASTQTGIMNTEAFF	TGTGCCAGCACCCAGACAGGGATTATGAACACTGAAGCTTTCTTT
NA	TRBV25-1	many	TRBJ2-5	CASSGGEQETQYF	TGTGCCAGCAGTGGCGGAGAGCAAGAGACCCAGTACTTC
TRBD2	TRBV20-1	NA	TRBJ2-4	CSASYSGRAGTKNIQYF	TGCAGTGCTAGTTATAGCGGGAGGGCCGGGACCAAAAACATTCAGTACTTC
TRBD2	TRBV7-2	few	TRBJ2-7	CASSLGLAGGHEQYF	TGTGCCAGCAGCTTAGGACTAGCGGGAGGCCACGAGCAGTACTTC
TRBD1	TRBV6-1	many	TRBJ2-7	CASSPTGDYEQYF	TGTGCCAGCAGTCCGACAGGGGATTACGAGCAGTACTTC
NA	TRBV30	few	TRBJ2-7	CAWSVGGNLYEQYF	TGTGCCTGGAGTGTGGGGGGAAACCTTTACGAGCAGTACTTC
NA	TRBV5-1	NA	TRBJ2-2	CASSDREGPPDTGELFF	TGCGCCAGCAGCGACCGCGAGGGGCCTCCAGACACCGGGGAGCTGTTTTTT
NA	TRBV20-1	NA	TRBJ1-5	CSAGLPLPHQPQHF	TGCAGTGCAGGACTACCTTTGCCCCATCAGCCCCAGCATTTT
NA	TRBV9	NA	TRBJ2-5	CASSVAYQETQYF	TGTGCCAGCAGCGTAGCCTATCAAGAGACCCAGTACTTC